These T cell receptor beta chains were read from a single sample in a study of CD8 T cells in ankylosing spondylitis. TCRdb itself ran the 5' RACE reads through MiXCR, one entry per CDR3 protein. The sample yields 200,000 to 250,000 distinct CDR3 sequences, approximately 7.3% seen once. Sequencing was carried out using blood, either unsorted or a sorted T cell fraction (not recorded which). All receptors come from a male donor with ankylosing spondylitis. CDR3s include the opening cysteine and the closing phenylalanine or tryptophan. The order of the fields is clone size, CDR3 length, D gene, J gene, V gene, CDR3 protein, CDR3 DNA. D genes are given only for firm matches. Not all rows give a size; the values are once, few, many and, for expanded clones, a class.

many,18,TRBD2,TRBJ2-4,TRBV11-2,CASSPHVAGIGAKNIQYF,TGTGCCAGCAGCCCCCATGTAGCGGGAATAGGGGCCAAAAACATTCAGTACTTC
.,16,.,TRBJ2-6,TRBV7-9,CASSFGGEPGANVLTF,TGTGCCAGCAGCTTTGGGGGCGAACCTGGGGCCAACGTCCTGACTTTC
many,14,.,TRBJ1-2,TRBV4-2,CASSQERSGYGYTF,TGTGCCAGCAGCCAAGAGAGGTCAGGCTATGGCTACACCTTC
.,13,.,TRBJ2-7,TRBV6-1,CASAPGRGYEQYF,TGTGCCAGCGCCCCCGGACGGGGCTACGAGCAGTACTTC
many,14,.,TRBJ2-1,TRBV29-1,CSVVGTVDAIEQFF,TGCAGCGTTGTAGGTACAGTTGATGCCATTGAGCAGTTCTTC
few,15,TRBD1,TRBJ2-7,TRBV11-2,CASSPRQGLRNEQYF,TGTGCCAGCAGCCCCAGACAGGGGCTAAGGAACGAGCAGTACTTC
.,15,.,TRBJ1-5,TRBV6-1,CASSTGIHSNQPQHF,TGTGCCAGCAGTACAGGGATACATAGCAATCAGCCCCAGCATTTT
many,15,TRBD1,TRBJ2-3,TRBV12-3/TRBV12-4,CASSPGQGAGDTQYF,TGTGCCAGCAGTCCGGGACAGGGGGCTGGAGATACGCAGTATTTT
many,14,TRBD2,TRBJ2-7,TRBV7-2,CASSLAGGAYEQYF,TGTGCCAGCAGCTTAGCGGGGGGGGCCTACGAGCAGTACTTC
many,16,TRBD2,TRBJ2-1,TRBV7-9,CASSHGLAGGPDEQFF,TGTGCCAGCAGCCATGGACTAGCGGGAGGGCCTGATGAGCAGTTCTTC
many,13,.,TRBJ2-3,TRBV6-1,CASSIGAHSTQYF,TGTGCCAGCAGCATTGGAGCCCACAGTACGCAGTATTTT
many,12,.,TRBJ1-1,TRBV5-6,CASSMRHLEAFF,TGTGCCAGCAGCATGCGACACCTTGAAGCTTTCTTT